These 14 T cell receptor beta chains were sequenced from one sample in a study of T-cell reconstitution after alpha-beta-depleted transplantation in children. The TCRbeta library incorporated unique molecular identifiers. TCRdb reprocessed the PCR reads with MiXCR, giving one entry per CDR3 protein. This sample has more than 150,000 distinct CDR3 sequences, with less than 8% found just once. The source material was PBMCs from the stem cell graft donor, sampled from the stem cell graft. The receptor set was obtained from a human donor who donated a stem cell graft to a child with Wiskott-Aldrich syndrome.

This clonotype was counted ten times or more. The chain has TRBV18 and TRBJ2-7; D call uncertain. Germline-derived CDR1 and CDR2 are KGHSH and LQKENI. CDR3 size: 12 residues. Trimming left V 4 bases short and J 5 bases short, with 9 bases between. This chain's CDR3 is CASSRGHDEQYF. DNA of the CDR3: TGTGCCAGCTCACGAGGCCACGACGAGCAGTACTTC.

CDR3 coding DNA: TGTGCCAACACCCCGGGTAGCTCTGGGGCCAACGTCCTGACTTTC. This translates into CANTPGSSGANVLTF. V usage is TRBV12-3 or TRBV12-4 and J usage is TRBJ2-6; D not certain. This CDR3 comprises 15 residues. The V end lost 10 bases, the J end lost 0 bases, and 13 bases lay between the germline ends.

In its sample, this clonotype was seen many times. Written as DNA, the CDR3 is TGTGCCAGCAGTTTATCCCCGGGGGCAAGCAATCAGCCCCAGCATTTT. Translation: CASSLSPGASNQPQHF. The chain employs TRBV27 and TRBJ1-5; weak D call: TRBD1 (6 bases). Germline V gene data show CDR1 as MNHEY and CDR2 as SMNVEV (reference sequence). The CDR3 runs to 16 residues. The ends were cut back, 0 bases at V and 1 base at J, with 10 bases in the middle.

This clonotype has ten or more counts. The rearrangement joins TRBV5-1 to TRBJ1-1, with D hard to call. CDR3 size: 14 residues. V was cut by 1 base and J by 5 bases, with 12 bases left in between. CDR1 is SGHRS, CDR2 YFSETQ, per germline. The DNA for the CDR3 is TGCGCCAGCAGCTTGAACGGAGGTGTTACTGAAGCTTTCTTT. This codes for CASSLNGGVTEAFF.

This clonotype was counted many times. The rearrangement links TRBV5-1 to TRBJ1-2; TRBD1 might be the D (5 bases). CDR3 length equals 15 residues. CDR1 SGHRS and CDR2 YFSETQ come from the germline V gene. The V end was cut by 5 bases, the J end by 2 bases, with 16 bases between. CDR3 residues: CASRPGLGANYGYTF. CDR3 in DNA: TGCGCCAGCAGACCCGGGCTAGGGGCCAACTATGGCTACACCTTC.

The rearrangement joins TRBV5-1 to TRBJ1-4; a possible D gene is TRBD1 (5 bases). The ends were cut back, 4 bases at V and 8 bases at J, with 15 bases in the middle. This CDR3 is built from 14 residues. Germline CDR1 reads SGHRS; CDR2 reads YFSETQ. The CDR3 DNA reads TGCGCCAGCAGCCTGGGGGACGGCGGCGAAAAACTGTTTTTT. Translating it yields CASSLGDGGEKLFF. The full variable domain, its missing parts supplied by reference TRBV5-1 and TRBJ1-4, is KAGVTQTPRYLIKTRGQQVTLSCSPISGHRSVSWYQQTPGQGLQFLFEYFSETQRNKGNFPGRFSGRQFSNSRSEMNVSTLELGDSALYLCASSLGDGGEKLFFGSGTQLSVL.

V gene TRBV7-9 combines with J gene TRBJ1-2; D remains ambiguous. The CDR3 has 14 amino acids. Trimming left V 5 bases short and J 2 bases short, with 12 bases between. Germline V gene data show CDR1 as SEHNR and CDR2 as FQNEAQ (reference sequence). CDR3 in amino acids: CASSPLWKNYGYTF. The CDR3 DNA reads TGTGCCAGCAGCCCCCTTTGGAAAAACTATGGCTACACCTTC.

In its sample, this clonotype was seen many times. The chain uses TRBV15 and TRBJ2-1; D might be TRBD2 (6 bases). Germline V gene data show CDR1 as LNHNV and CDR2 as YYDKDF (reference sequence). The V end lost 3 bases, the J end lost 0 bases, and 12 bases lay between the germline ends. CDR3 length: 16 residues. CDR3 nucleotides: TGTGCCACCAGCAGGGCCGGGAGCCTCTCCTACAATGAGCAGTTCTTC. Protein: CATSRAGSLSYNEQFF.

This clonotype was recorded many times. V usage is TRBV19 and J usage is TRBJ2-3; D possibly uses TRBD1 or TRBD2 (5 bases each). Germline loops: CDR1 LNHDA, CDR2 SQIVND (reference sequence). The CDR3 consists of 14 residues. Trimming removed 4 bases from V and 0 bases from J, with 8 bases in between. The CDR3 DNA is TGTGCCAGTAGTAGGGACGGAAGCACAGATACGCAGTATTTT. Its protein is CASSRDGSTDTQYF. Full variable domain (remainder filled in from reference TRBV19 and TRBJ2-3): DGGITQSPKYLFRKEGQNVTLSCEQNLNHDAMYWYRQDPGQGLRLIYYSQIVNDFQKGDIAEGYSVSREKKESFPLTVTSAQKNPTAFYLCASSRDGSTDTQYFGPGTRLTVL.

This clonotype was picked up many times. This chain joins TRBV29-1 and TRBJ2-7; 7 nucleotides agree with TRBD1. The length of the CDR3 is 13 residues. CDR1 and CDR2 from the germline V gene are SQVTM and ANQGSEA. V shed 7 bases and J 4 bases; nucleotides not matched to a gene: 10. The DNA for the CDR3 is TGCAGCGCCACGAGACAGGGAAAATACGAGCAGTACTTC. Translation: CSATRQGKYEQYF.

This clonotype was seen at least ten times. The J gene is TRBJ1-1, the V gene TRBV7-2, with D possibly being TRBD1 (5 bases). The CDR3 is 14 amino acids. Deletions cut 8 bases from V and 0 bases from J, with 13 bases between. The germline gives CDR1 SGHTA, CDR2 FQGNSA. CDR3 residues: CASHRTGMNTEAFF. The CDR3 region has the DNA TGTGCCAGCCACCGTACAGGTATGAACACTGAAGCTTTCTTT.

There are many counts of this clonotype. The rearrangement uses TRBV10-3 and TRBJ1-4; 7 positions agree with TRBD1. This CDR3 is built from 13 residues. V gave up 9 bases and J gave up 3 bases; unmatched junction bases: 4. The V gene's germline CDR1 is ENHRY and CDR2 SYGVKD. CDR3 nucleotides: TGTGCCATGGCGGGACAGTCTAATGAAAAACTGTTTTTT. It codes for CAMAGQSNEKLFF.

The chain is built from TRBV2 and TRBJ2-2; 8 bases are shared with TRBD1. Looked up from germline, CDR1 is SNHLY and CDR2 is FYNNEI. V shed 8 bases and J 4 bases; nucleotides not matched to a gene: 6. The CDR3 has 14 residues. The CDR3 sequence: CASSGQGSTGELFF. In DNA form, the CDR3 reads TGTGCCAGCTCCGGACAGGGAAGCACCGGGGAGCTGTTTTTT.

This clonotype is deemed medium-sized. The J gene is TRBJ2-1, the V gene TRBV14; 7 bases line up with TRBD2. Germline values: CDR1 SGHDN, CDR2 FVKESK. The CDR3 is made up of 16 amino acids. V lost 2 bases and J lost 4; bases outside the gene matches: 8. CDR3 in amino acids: CASSQKVGRHYNEQFF. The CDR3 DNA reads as TGTGCCAGCAGCCAAAAGGTCGGGAGGCATTACAATGAGCAGTTCTTC.